This TCR beta chain was recovered during a study of response to subunit inactivated influenza vaccine. TCRdb re-derived calls from the RT-PCR reads in MiXCR, one entry per CDR3 protein. The repertoire includes about 310,000 distinct CDR3 sequences, 20% to 25% of them detected once, and 9.5% to 13% sits in the top ten. On this clonotype itself: Antigen unknown.

Study results and caveats: T cells newly recruited by each seasonal influenza vaccination are few, the authors suggested.

V shed 5 bases and J shed 1 base, with 9 bases lying between them. Looked up from germline, CDR1 is MNHEY and CDR2 is SVGEGT. The CDR3 spans 14 residues. The source is a man in his fifties or sixties who received an inactivated influenza vaccine. Material: PBMCs from blood, obtained about 20 months after vaccination. The V gene is TRBV6-2 or TRBV6-3, the J gene TRBJ1-5; D might be TRBD1 (6 bases). The CDR3 sequence is CASSAGVSNQPQHF. The CDR3 DNA reads as TGTGCCAGCAGTGCAGGGGTGAGCAATCAGCCCCAGCATTTT.